The 8 T cell receptor beta chains presented below share a single source sample, sequenced in a study of early T cells in non-severe SARS-CoV-2 infection. TCRdb fed the 5' RACE reads into MiXCR, producing one record per CDR3 protein. The sample lists 63,000 or so distinct CDR3 sequences, about an eighth occurring once. The sample was whole blood, taken at baseline. The origin of the receptors is an adult who was a healthcare worker with PCR-confirmed SARS-CoV-2 infection or an uninfected control (not recorded which).

The rearrangement uses TRBV6-2 or TRBV6-3 and TRBJ1-1; D ambiguous. Trimming removed 6 bases at V and 3 bases at J, with 8 bases between. Germline CDR1 reads MNHEY; CDR2 reads SVGEGT. This CDR3 is built from 12 residues. CDR3 protein: CASRGQDTEAFF. CDR3 nucleotides: TGTGCCAGCAGAGGGCAGGACACTGAAGCTTTCTTT.

This clonotype was observed at least ten times. The chain employs TRBV14 and TRBJ2-1; 7 bases map to TRBD2. The CDR3 totals 16 residues. V lost 3 bases, J lost 4 bases, and 9 bases stayed unmatched. The V gene's germline CDR1 is SGHDN and CDR2 FVKESK. This chain's CDR3 is CASSHLRDYLYNEQFF. The CDR3 DNA is TGTGCCAGCAGCCATCTCCGGGACTACCTGTACAATGAGCAGTTCTTC.

This rearrangement joins TRBV19 to TRBJ2-2; 12 bases line up with TRBD1. V gave up 5 bases and J gave up 7 bases; unmatched junction bases: 8. From germline, CDR1 is LNHDA and CDR2 SQIVND (reference sequence). The CDR3 loop spans 16 amino acids. The CDR3 DNA sequence: TGTGCCAGTAGTGGGGGACAGGGGGCCGGTGTCGGGGAGCTGTTTTTT. Protein sequence: CASSGGQGAGVGELFF.

The table lists this clonotype with a few counts. The chain combines TRBV3-1 with TRBJ2-1; perhaps TRBD2 as D (5 bases). The CDR3 is made up of 16 amino acids. Germline V gene sequence: CDR1 LGHDT, CDR2 YNNKEL (reference sequence). V lost 6 bases and J 0 bases, leaving 15 bases between the germline ends. The CDR3 loop is CASSPSPGSSYNEQFF. CDR3 sequence (DNA): TGTGCCAGCAGTCCATCACCGGGGAGCTCCTACAATGAGCAGTTCTTC.

This clonotype was counted many times. The chain is built from TRBV6-6 and TRBJ1-5; D uncertain. Germline lookup yields CDR1 MNHNY and CDR2 SVGAGI (reference sequence). This CDR3 contains 15 residues. Between the trimmed V and J ends, which lost 7 bases and 4 bases, there was a span of 17 bases. The CDR3 DNA sequence: TGTGCCAGCACTTCCTCTCCAATGGGAAATCAGCCCCAGCATTTT. Translating gives CASTSSPMGNQPQHF.

The V and J genes are TRBV5-5 and TRBJ1-4; perhaps TRBD1 as D (5 bases). V lost 2 bases to trimming and J lost 6 bases, with 11 bases between them. In germline, CDR1 is SGHKS, CDR2 YYEKEE (reference sequence). The CDR3 is 14 residues long. This CDR3 reads CASSFTGTDEKLFF. The CDR3 DNA reads TGTGCCAGCAGCTTCACCGGGACGGATGAAAAACTGTTTTTT.

This chain connects TRBV7-9 to TRBJ2-5; D assignment may be TRBD1 or TRBD2 (5 bases each). The CDR3 totals 17 residues. V dropped 5 bases and J dropped 1 base, with 20 bases sitting between them. Germline CDR1 and CDR2: SEHNR and FQNEAQ (reference sequence). For the CDR3, the DNA is TGTGCCAGCAGCCCACTAATCGGGACCCTTCTCCAAGAGACCCAGTACTTC. Translation gives CASSPLIGTLLQETQYF.

This clonotype was recorded many times. The rearrangement uses TRBV11-3 and TRBJ2-7; TRBD2 aligns across 14 bases. J gave up 4 bases and V 6 bases, and 11 bases lay outside the gene matches. The CDR3 totals 17 residues. Looked up from germline, CDR1 is SGHNT and CDR2 is YENEEA. The CDR3 sequence is CASSPRSGLAGVYEQYF. DNA for the CDR3: TGTGCCAGCAGTCCTAGATCGGGACTAGCGGGAGTTTACGAGCAGTACTTC.